The next 14 T cell receptor beta chains were all read from a single sample in a study of radiotherapy plus CTLA-4 blockade in lung cancer. The method was immunoSEQ multiplex PCR; TCRdb's version includes in-frame clones alone and lacks a portion of them. The data show some 78,000 clones, around 84% seen once. Sample: peripheral blood, taken from a patient treated with radiotherapy plus ipilimumab. All receptors come from a human donor with non-small cell lung cancer who had stable disease on radiotherapy plus ipilimumab.

This clone has more than one count but fewer than ten. CDR3 coding DNA: TGTGCCAGCAGCTTAGGTGGGACACCAATCCAAGAGACCCAGTACTTC. As protein: CASSLGGTPIQETQYF. The V call is TRBV11-2, the J call TRBJ2-5; maybe TRBD1 (6 bases). CDR1 is SGHAT, CDR2 FQNNGV, per germline. The CDR3 is 16 amino acids. V was shortened by 1 base and J by 1 base, with 13 bases between the two germline ends.

The rearrangement uses TRBV11-2 and TRBJ2-7; D call uncertain. V was pared by 8 bases and J by 3 bases, with 8 bases between. CDR3 length: 11 amino acids. Germline-derived CDR1 and CDR2 are SGHAT and FQNNGV. This CDR3 reads CASAEIYEQYF. For the CDR3, the DNA is TGTGCCAGCGCCGAGATCTACGAGCAGTACTTC.

A few counts support this clone. The rearrangement links TRBV7-2 to TRBJ2-1; tentatively, D is TRBD1 (6 bases). The CDR3 runs to 19 residues. V was shortened by 1 base and J by 8 bases, with 27 bases between the two germline ends. Germline V gene sequence: CDR1 SGHTA, CDR2 FQGNSA. The CDR3 is CASSLGGSLRGRGSHEQFF. In nucleotides, the CDR3 is TGTGCCAGCAGCTTAGGAGGGTCCCTCCGCGGCAGGGGCTCCCATGAGCAGTTCTTC. Complete variable domain (other parts from reference TRBV7-2 and TRBJ2-1): GAGVSQSPSNKVTEKGKDVELRCDPISGHTALYWYRQSLGQGLEFLIYFQGNSAPDKSGLPSDRFSAERTGGSVSTLTIQRTQQEDSAVYLCASSLGGSLRGRGSHEQFFGPGTRLTVL.

This CDR3 reads CASSLAPQGFRDQPQHF. CDR3 nucleotide sequence: TGTGCCAGCAGTTTAGCCCCTCAGGGGTTCCGTGATCAGCCCCAGCATTTT. The rearrangement uses TRBV27 and TRBJ1-5, with a possible D match to TRBD1 (6 bases). This CDR3 spans 17 amino acids. The ends were cut back, 2 bases at V and 5 bases at J, with 19 bases in the middle. The germline CDR1 and CDR2 sequences are MNHEY and SMNVEV (reference sequence).

The chain employs TRBV5-3 and TRBJ2-4; 8 bases fit TRBD1. TRBV5-3 is labeled an ORF, and its function is uncertain. J was trimmed by 6 bases and V by 2 bases; bases with no gene match: 10. CDR3 length equals 16 residues. Here the CDR3 reads CARSFLAGGMGNIQYF. Here the CDR3 DNA reads TGTGCCAGAAGCTTTCTGGCAGGGGGCATGGGAAACATTCAGTACTTC.

This clone came up once. V gene TRBV15 combines with J gene TRBJ2-7; no reliable D call. CDR3 length equals 15 residues. V was trimmed by 0 bases and J by 2 bases, leaving 11 bases between them. Germline CDR1 is LNHNV and CDR2 is YYDKDF (reference sequence). CDR3 in DNA: TGTGCCACCAGCAGAGAGGTGTCCCCGACCTACGAGCAGTACTTC. Amino acid sequence: CATSREVSPTYEQYF.

The chain employs TRBV4-2 and TRBJ1-2, with D uncertain. The CDR3 loop spans 14 amino acids. Trimming took 0 bases from V and 1 from J, leaving 6 bases between them. Germline V gives CDR1 LGHNA, CDR2 YNFKEQ. Here the CDR3 reads CASSQDLGNYGYTF. In nucleotides, the CDR3 is TGTGCCAGCAGCCAAGATTTGGGTAACTATGGCTACACCTTC.

The chain combines TRBV5-1 with TRBJ1-1, with 7 bases matching TRBD1. The CDR3 totals 13 residues. The germline V gene has CDR1 SGHRS and CDR2 YFSETQ. V was clipped by 1 base and J by 3 bases; unmatched bases: 0. The CDR3 DNA reads TGCGCCAGCAGCTTGAGGGGGCACACTGAAGCTTTCTTT. The encoded protein is CASSLRGHTEAFF.

V usage is TRBV19 and J usage is TRBJ2-3, with D possibly TRBD2 on 5 matching bases. V gave up 8 bases and J gave up 1 base, with 13 bases separating them. Germline V gene sequence: CDR1 LNHDA, CDR2 SQIVND (reference sequence). CDR3 length: 14 residues. CDR3 region: CASGTRLRTDTQYF. CDR3 in DNA: TGTGCCAGTGGCACTAGGCTCCGCACAGATACGCAGTATTTT.

This chain uses TRBV18 with TRBJ1-6, with 9 bases matching TRBD1. From germline, CDR1 is KGHSH and CDR2 LQKENI. Unmatched junction bases numbered 6, after V lost 6 bases and J lost 9 bases. This CDR3 comprises 14 residues. CDR3 sequence (DNA): TGTGCCAGCTCCCGGGACAGGGAGGGTTCACCCCTCCACTTT. It is translated as CASSRDREGSPLHF. Full variable domain (outside the CDR3, taken from reference TRBV18 and TRBJ1-6): NAGVMQNPRHLVRRRGQEARLRCSPMKGHSHVYWYRQLPEEGLKFMVYLQKENIIDESGMPKERFSAEFPKEGPSILRIQQVVRGDSAAYFCASSRDREGSPLHFGNGTRLTVT.

The chain recombines TRBV29-1 with TRBJ1-3, with D hard to call. V dropped 8 bases and J dropped 9 bases, with 11 bases sitting between them. Germline lookup yields CDR1 SQVTM and CDR2 ANQGSEA. The CDR3 length is 10 residues. The CDR3 here is CSLSPATIYF. Here the CDR3 DNA reads TGCAGCTTATCCCCCGCCACCATATATTTT.

The chain has TRBV6-1 and TRBJ1-2; 9 nucleotides align to TRBD1. J lost 6 bases, V lost 6 bases, and 11 bases had no gene match. This CDR3 is 15 amino acids long. Germline CDR1 and CDR2: MNHNS and SASEGT. The CDR3 is CASRGTGKGSDGYTF. In DNA, the CDR3 is TGTGCCAGCAGAGGGACAGGGAAGGGGAGCGATGGCTACACCTTC.

The chain employs TRBV10-2 and TRBJ1-6, with 7 bases fitting TRBD1. The germline V gene encodes CDR1 WSHSY and CDR2 SAAADI. Trimming at V came to 2 bases and at J to 3 bases, leaving 4 bases not matched to a gene. The CDR3 totals 16 residues. DNA for the CDR3: TGCGCCAGCAGTGAGATCGGGACAGACTATAATTCACCCCTCCACTTT. This gives the protein CASSEIGTDYNSPLHF.

The V call is TRBV19, the J call TRBJ2-7, with D maybe TRBD1 (5 bases). Germline CDR1 reads LNHDA; CDR2 reads SQIVND (reference sequence). V was clipped by 4 bases and J by 0 bases, with 10 bases between them. The CDR3 spans 14 residues. The CDR3 coding sequence is TGTGCCAGTAGTAGCAGGGTTAACTCCTACGAGCAGTACTTC. This gives the protein CASSSRVNSYEQYF.